This T cell receptor (beta chain) was recorded in a study of blood T cell repertoires in COVID-19. Study summary: Researchers got acute and convalescent COVID-19 samples from the United States, Italy and Spain. In each case, the material was cDNA or gDNA derived from T cells, B-cell-depleted T cells, or PBMCs.

Per the authors' pipeline: Reference gene primer amplification gave nucleated cell count estimates. Libraries were prepared by immunoSEQ multiplex PCR; TCRdb keeps only in-frame clonotypes and omits some of them. Clonal size and the V and J genes are those of that table, whereas D and trimming came from the DNA. The sample shows a few hundred thousand clones, around 84% of them seen only once. The clonotype was recovered from a woman aged 40 to 50 who had recovered from COVID-19. The material sequenced was peripheral blood.

CDR3 residues: CASSRPRYPGQVKETQYF. The DNA for the CDR3 is TGTGCCAGCAGCCGACCGAGATACCCGGGACAGGTCAAAGAGACCCAGTACTTC. The gene calls are TRBV3-1 (or the pseudogene TRBV3-2) and TRBJ2-5, with 8 bases lining up with TRBD1. The CDR3 runs 18 residues. Germline assignment: CDR1 LGHDT and CDR2 YNNKEL (reference sequence). V lost 4 bases and J lost 3; bases outside the gene matches: 16.